Listed below are T cell receptor beta chains from one sample, sequenced in a study of blood T cell repertoires in COVID-19. Only in-frame clones appear in the TCRdb table, and some are missing; sequencing was by immunoSEQ multiplex PCR. The sample consists of a few hundred thousand clones, around 82% of them appearing once. Sequencing was done on a sample of peripheral blood. The receptors shown here come from a woman aged 55-69 years with acute or convalescent COVID-19. Each CDR3 is given with its conserved first and last residue. Fields, in order: clone size, CDR3 length, J gene, V gene, D gene, CDR3 DNA, CDR3 protein. D genes are given only for firm matches. The size field is filled for only some rows; it gives once, few, many or a size class.

abundance: .
len: 14
j_gene: TRBJ1-1
v_gene: TRBV9
d_gene: TRBD1
CDR3nt: TGTGCCAGCAGCGTAGCCGCTCGACAGGGCGAAGCTTTCTTT
CDR3aa: CASSVAARQGEAFF

abundance: .
len: 13
j_gene: TRBJ1-1
v_gene: TRBV27
d_gene: .
CDR3nt: TGTGCCCCAACTCAGGGGATGAACACTGAAGCTTTCTTT
CDR3aa: CAPTQGMNTEAFF

abundance: .
len: 13
j_gene: TRBJ1-2
v_gene: TRBV6-1
d_gene: .
CDR3nt: TGTGCCAGCAGTGAAGGGCAGTACTATGGCTACACCTTC
CDR3aa: CASSEGQYYGYTF

abundance: .
len: 15
j_gene: TRBJ2-5
v_gene: TRBV4-2
d_gene: .
CDR3nt: TGTGCCAGCAGCCAAGTGAGGGGGTCCCAAGAGACCCAGTACTTC
CDR3aa: CASSQVRGSQETQYF

abundance: .
len: 13
j_gene: TRBJ1-1
v_gene: TRBV4-1
d_gene: TRBD1
CDR3nt: TGCGCCAGCAAAGAACAGGGGGTCACTGAAGCTTTCTTT
CDR3aa: CASKEQGVTEAFF

abundance: .
len: 17
j_gene: TRBJ2-2
v_gene: TRBV28
d_gene: TRBD2
CDR3nt: TGTGCCAGCACCACAGCACGGGGGGGGATTAACACCGGGGAGCTGTTTTTT
CDR3aa: CASTTARGGINTGELFF

abundance: .
len: 15
j_gene: TRBJ1-4
v_gene: TRBV7-2
d_gene: TRBD1
CDR3nt: TGTGCCAGCAGCTTAGGACAGGGGGTCTTCGAAAAACTGTTTTTT
CDR3aa: CASSLGQGVFEKLFF

abundance: .
len: 15
j_gene: TRBJ2-1
v_gene: TRBV9
d_gene: .
CDR3nt: TGTGCCAGCAGCGTATTTTGGGGGGATTACAATGAGCAGTTCTTC
CDR3aa: CASSVFWGDYNEQFF

abundance: .
len: 13
j_gene: TRBJ2-7
v_gene: TRBV2
d_gene: TRBD2
CDR3nt: TGTGCCAGCAAGAGACTAGCCGTCTACGAGCAGTACTTC
CDR3aa: CASKRLAVYEQYF

abundance: .
len: 12
j_gene: TRBJ2-7
v_gene: TRBV18
d_gene: .
CDR3nt: TGTGCCAGCTCAGAGAGCTCCTACGAGCAGTACTTC
CDR3aa: CASSESSYEQYF

abundance: .
len: 15
j_gene: TRBJ1-3
v_gene: TRBV13
d_gene: .
CDR3nt: TGTGCCAGCAGCCCCCGACAGAGAGTGGGAAACACCATATATTTT
CDR3aa: CASSPRQRVGNTIYF

abundance: .
len: 15
j_gene: TRBJ2-5
v_gene: TRBV7-2
d_gene: TRBD2
CDR3nt: TGTGCCAGCAGCTACCGGACTAGCGGGGCAGAGACCCAGTACTTC
CDR3aa: CASSYRTSGAETQYF

abundance: many
len: 15
j_gene: TRBJ2-7
v_gene: TRBV7-2
d_gene: .
CDR3nt: TGTGCCAGCAGCTTAAACCCGGGGGAGTACTACGAGCAGTACTTC
CDR3aa: CASSLNPGEYYEQYF

abundance: .
len: 13
j_gene: TRBJ1-4
v_gene: TRBV6-5
d_gene: .
CDR3nt: TGTGCCAGCAGCCTGGGGGCAGCCGAAAAACTGTTTTTT
CDR3aa: CASSLGAAEKLFF

abundance: few
len: 16
j_gene: TRBJ2-3
v_gene: TRBV5-1
d_gene: .
CDR3nt: TGCGCCAGGCTGACCTCGGAGGGAGTGGGGACAGATACGCAGTATTTT
CDR3aa: CARLTSEGVGTDTQYF

abundance: .
len: 15
j_gene: TRBJ2-7
v_gene: TRBV27
d_gene: TRBD2
CDR3nt: TGTGCCAGCAGTTTAATGAGCGGGGGGGCTTACGAGCAGTACTTC
CDR3aa: CASSLMSGGAYEQYF

abundance: .
len: 10
j_gene: TRBJ2-1
v_gene: TRBV2
d_gene: .
CDR3nt: TGTGCCAGCAGTGAAAGAGGCCAGTTCTTC
CDR3aa: CASSERGQFF

abundance: once
len: 15
j_gene: TRBJ2-3
v_gene: TRBV19
d_gene: .
CDR3nt: TGTGCCAGTAGTCCTACAGGGAGTAGCACAGATACGCAGTATTTT
CDR3aa: CASSPTGSSTDTQYF

abundance: .
len: 15
j_gene: TRBJ1-4
v_gene: TRBV5-5
d_gene: .
CDR3nt: TGTGCCAGCAGCTTGGAACAGGGACCTAATGAAAAACTGTTTTTT
CDR3aa: CASSLEQGPNEKLFF

abundance: .
len: 13
j_gene: TRBJ1-1
v_gene: TRBV11-2
d_gene: .
CDR3nt: TGTGCCAGCAGCTTAGGTCGGGGGACTGAAGCTTTCTTT
CDR3aa: CASSLGRGTEAFF

abundance: .
len: 16
j_gene: TRBJ1-5
v_gene: TRBV5-6
d_gene: TRBD1
CDR3nt: TGTGCCAGCAGCAGAGGACAGGGGGATAACAATCAGCCCCAGCATTTT
CDR3aa: CASSRGQGDNNQPQHF

abundance: .
len: 14
j_gene: TRBJ1-2
v_gene: TRBV30
d_gene: TRBD1
CDR3nt: TGTGCCTGGAGACATTCAGGGGGCTCTTATGGCTACACCTTC
CDR3aa: CAWRHSGGSYGYTF

abundance: .
len: 15
j_gene: TRBJ2-3
v_gene: TRBV9
d_gene: .
CDR3nt: TGTGCCAGCAGCGTAGCGCGGACTAGCACAGATACGCAGTATTTT
CDR3aa: CASSVARTSTDTQYF

abundance: .
len: 15
j_gene: TRBJ1-1
v_gene: TRBV13
d_gene: TRBD1
CDR3nt: TGTGCCAGCAGCACTGAACAGGGGGCGCCGACTGAAGCTTTCTTT
CDR3aa: CASSTEQGAPTEAFF

abundance: .
len: 11
j_gene: TRBJ2-3
v_gene: TRBV27
d_gene: TRBD2
CDR3nt: TGTGCCAGCAGTTTAGGGACTAGAACTTATTTT
CDR3aa: CASSLGTRTYF

abundance: .
len: 15
j_gene: TRBJ1-6
v_gene: TRBV28
d_gene: .
CDR3nt: TGTGCCAGCAGCATGGGAGACTCCTATAATTCACCCCTCCACTTT
CDR3aa: CASSMGDSYNSPLHF

abundance: .
len: 13
j_gene: TRBJ1-1
v_gene: TRBV3-1/TRBV3-2
d_gene: .
CDR3nt: TGTGCCAGCAGCCCCCCCGCCGGCACTGAAGCTTTCTTT
CDR3aa: CASSPPAGTEAFF

abundance: few
len: 14
j_gene: TRBJ1-1
v_gene: TRBV7-2
d_gene: .
CDR3nt: TGTGCCAGCAGCGATGGGGGCGGAGGCACTGAAGCTTTCTTT
CDR3aa: CASSDGGGGTEAFF

abundance: .
len: 15
j_gene: TRBJ2-1
v_gene: TRBV7-2
d_gene: TRBD2
CDR3nt: TGTGCCAGCAGCTTGACTAGCGGGGGATACAATGAGCAGTTCTTC
CDR3aa: CASSLTSGGYNEQFF

abundance: .
len: 19
j_gene: TRBJ1-1
v_gene: TRBV4-1
d_gene: .
CDR3nt: TGCGCCAGCAGCCAAGAAAGAAAGACTCCGGCGGTCGCGGACACTGAAGCTTTCTTT
CDR3aa: CASSQERKTPAVADTEAFF

abundance: .
len: 11
j_gene: TRBJ1-1
v_gene: TRBV7-2
d_gene: .
CDR3nt: TGTGCCAGCAGCTCAGGAATATCTGCTTTCTTT
CDR3aa: CASSSGISAFF

abundance: .
len: 12
j_gene: TRBJ1-2
v_gene: TRBV5-1
d_gene: .
CDR3nt: TGCGCCAGCAGGCTCGCGGGCTATGGCTACACCTTC
CDR3aa: CASRLAGYGYTF

abundance: once
len: 13
j_gene: TRBJ1-3
v_gene: TRBV12-3/TRBV12-4
d_gene: .
CDR3nt: TGTGCCAGCAGTCGGAGCCAGACGAACACCATATATTTT
CDR3aa: CASSRSQTNTIYF

abundance: .
len: 14
j_gene: TRBJ2-5
v_gene: TRBV29-1
d_gene: TRBD1
CDR3nt: TGCAGCGTTAAGATTCAGGGGGCGGGAGAGACCCAGTACTTC
CDR3aa: CSVKIQGAGETQYF